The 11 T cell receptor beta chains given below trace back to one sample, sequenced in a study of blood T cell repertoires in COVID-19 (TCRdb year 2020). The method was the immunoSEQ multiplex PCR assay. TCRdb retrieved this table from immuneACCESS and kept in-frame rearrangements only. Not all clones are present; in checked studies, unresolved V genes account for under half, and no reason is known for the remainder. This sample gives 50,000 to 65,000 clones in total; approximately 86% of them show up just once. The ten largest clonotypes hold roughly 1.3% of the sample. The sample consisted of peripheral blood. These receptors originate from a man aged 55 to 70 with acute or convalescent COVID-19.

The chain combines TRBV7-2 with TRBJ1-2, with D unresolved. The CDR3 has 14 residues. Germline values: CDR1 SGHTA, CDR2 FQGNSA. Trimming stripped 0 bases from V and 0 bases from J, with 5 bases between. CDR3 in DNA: TGTGCCAGCAGCTTAGCAACAGCTAACTATGGCTACACCTTC. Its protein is CASSLATANYGYTF. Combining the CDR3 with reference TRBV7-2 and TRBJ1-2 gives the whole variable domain GAGVSQSPSNKVTEKGKDVELRCDPISGHTALYWYRQSLGQGLEFLIYFQGNSAPDKSGLPSDRFSAERTGGSVSTLTIQRTQQEDSAVYLCASSLATANYGYTFGSGTRLTVV.

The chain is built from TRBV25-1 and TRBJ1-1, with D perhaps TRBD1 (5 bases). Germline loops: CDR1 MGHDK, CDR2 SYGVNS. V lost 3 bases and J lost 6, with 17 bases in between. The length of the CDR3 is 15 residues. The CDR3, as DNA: TGTGCCAGCAGTGACCCGACAGACATTAAGGCTGAAGCTTTCTTT. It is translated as CASSDPTDIKAEAFF.

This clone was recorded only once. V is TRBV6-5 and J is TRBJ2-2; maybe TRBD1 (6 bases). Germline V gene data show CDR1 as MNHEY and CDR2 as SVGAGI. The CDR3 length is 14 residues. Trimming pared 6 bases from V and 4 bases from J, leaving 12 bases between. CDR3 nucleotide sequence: TGTGCCAGCAGCCCCAGGGGAGCCACCGGGGAGCTGTTTTTT. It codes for CASSPRGATGELFF.

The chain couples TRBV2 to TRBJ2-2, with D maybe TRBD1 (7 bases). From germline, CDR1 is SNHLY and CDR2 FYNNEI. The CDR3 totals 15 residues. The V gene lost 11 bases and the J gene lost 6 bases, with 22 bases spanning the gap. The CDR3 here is CAASRRGPIAGELFF. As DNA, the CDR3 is TGTGCCGCCTCAAGGAGGGGGCCTATAGCCGGGGAGCTGTTTTTT.

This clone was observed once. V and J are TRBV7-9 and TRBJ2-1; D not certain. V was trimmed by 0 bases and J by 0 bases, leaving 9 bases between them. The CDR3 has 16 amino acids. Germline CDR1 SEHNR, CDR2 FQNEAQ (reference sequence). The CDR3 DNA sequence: TGTGCCAGCAGCTTAGCTGAGCTTCCCTCCTACAATGAGCAGTTCTTC. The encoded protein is CASSLAELPSYNEQFF.

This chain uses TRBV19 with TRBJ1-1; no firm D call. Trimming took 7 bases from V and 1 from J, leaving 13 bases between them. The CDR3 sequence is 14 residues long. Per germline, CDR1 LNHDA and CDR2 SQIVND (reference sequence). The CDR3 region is CASNMPGTNTEAFF. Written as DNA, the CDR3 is TGTGCCAGTAATATGCCGGGAACGAACACTGAAGCTTTCTTT.

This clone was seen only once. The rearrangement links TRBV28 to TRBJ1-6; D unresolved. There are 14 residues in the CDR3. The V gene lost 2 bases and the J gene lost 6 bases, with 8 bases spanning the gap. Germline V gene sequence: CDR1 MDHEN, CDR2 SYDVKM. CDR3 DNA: TGTGCCAGCAGTTTAAGGGCGGGTAATTCACCCCTCCACTTT. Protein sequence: CASSLRAGNSPLHF.

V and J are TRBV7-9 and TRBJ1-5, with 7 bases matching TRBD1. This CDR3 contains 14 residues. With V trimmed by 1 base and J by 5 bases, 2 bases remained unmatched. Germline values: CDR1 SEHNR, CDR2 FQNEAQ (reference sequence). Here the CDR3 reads CASSLVTGDQPQHF. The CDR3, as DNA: TGTGCCAGCAGCTTAGTAACAGGGGATCAGCCCCAGCATTTT.

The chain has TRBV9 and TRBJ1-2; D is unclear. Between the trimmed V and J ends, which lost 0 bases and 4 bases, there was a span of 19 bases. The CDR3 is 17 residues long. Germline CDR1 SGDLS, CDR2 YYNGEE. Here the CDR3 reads CASSVGGGEEGSYGYTF. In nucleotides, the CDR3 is TGTGCCAGCAGCGTAGGGGGTGGGGAGGAAGGGAGCTATGGCTACACCTTC.

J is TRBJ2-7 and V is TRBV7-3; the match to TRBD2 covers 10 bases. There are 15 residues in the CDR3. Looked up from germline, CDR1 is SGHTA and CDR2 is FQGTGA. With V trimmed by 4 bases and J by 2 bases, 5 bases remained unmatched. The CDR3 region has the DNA TGTGCCAGCAGCTCCGGCACTAGCGGGGCCTACGAGCAGTACTTC. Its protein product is CASSSGTSGAYEQYF.

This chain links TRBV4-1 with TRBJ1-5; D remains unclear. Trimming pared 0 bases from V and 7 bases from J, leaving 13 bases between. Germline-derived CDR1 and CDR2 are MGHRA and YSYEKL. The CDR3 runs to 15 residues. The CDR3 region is CASSQDRGLGQPQHF. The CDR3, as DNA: TGCGCCAGCAGCCAAGATCGAGGGTTGGGGCAGCCCCAGCATTTT.